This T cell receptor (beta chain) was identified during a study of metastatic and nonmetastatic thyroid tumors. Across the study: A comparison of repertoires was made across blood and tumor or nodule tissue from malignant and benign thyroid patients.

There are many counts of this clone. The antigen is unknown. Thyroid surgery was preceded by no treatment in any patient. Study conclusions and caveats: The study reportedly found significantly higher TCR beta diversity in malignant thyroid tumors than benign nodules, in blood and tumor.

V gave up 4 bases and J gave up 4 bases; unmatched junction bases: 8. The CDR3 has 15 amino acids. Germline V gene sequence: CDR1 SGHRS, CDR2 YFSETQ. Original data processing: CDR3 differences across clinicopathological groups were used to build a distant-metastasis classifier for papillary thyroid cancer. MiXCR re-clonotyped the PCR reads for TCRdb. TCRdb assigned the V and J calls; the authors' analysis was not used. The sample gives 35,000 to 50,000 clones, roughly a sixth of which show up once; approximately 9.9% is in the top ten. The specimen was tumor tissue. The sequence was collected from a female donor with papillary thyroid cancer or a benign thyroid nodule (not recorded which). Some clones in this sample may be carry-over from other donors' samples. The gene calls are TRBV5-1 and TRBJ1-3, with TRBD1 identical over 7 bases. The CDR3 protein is CASSPTGWKGNTIYF. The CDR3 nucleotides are TGCGCCAGCAGCCCGACAGGGTGGAAGGGAAACACCATATATTTT.